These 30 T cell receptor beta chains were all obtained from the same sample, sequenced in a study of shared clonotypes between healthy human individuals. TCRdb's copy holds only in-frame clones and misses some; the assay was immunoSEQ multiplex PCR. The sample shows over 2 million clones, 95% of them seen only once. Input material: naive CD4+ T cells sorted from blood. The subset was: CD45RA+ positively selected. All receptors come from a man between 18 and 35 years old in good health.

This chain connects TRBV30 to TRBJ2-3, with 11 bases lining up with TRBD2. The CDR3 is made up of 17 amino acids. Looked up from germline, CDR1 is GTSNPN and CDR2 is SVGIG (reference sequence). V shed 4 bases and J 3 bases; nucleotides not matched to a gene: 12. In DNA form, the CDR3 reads TGTGCCTGGACTCGCGCCAAACTAGCGGGGGTTACAGATACGCAGTATTTT. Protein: CAWTRAKLAGVTDTQYF.

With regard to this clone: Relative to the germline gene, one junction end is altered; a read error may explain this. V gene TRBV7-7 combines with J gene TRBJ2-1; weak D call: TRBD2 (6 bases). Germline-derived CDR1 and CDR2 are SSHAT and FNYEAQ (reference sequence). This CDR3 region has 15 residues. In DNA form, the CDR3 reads TGTGCTAGCAGTTTAAATAGCGGTTCCTACAATGAGCAGTTCTTC. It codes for CASSLNSGSYNEQFF.

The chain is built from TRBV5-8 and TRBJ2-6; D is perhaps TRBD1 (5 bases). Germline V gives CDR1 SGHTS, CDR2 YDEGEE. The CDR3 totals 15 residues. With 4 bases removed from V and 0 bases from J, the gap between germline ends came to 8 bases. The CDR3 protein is CASSRTGSGANVLTF. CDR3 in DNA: TGTGCCAGCAGCCGTACAGGCTCTGGGGCCAACGTCCTGACTTTC.

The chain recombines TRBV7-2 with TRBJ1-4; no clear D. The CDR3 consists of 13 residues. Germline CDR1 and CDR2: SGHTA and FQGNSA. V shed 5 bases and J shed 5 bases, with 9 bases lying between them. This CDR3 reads CASSRNHNEKLFF. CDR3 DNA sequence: TGTGCCAGCAGCCGTAATCACAATGAAAAACTGTTTTTT.

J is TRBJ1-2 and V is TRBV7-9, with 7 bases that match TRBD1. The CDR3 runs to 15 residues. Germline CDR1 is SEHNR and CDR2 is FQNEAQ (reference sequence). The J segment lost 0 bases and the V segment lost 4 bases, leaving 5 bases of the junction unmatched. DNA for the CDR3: TGTGCCAGCAGCTCCGACAGGGCGGCTAACTATGGCTACACCTTC. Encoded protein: CASSSDRAANYGYTF.

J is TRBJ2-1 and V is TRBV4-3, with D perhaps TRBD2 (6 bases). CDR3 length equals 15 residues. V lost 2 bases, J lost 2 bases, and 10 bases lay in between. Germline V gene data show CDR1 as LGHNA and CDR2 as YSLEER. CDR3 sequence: CASSQIADPYNEQFF. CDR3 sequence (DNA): TGCGCCAGCAGCCAAATAGCGGATCCCTACAATGAGCAGTTCTTC.

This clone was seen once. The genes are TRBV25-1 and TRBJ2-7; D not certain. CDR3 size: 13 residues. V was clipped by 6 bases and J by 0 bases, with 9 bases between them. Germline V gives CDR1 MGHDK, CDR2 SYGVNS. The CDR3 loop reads CASSSLLSYEQYF. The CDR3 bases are TGTGCCAGCAGCAGTCTCCTCTCCTACGAGCAGTACTTC.

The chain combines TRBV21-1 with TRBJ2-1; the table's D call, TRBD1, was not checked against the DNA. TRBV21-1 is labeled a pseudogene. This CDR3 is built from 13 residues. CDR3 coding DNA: TGTGCCCCGGGCAGGGATATGGACAATGAGCAGTTCTTC. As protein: CAPGRDMDNEQFF.

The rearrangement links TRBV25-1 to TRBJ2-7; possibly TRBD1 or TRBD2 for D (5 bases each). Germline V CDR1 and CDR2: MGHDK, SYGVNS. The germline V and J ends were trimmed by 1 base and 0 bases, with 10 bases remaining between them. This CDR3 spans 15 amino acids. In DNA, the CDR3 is TGTGCCAGCAGTGAATCGGGACCGAACTCCTACGAGCAGTACTTC. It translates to CASSESGPNSYEQYF.

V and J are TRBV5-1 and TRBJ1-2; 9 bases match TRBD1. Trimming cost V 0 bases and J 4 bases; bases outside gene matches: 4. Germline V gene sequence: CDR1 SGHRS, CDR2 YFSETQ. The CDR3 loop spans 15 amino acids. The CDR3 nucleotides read TGCGCCAGCAGCTTGGGGGACAGGGCTAGCTATGGCTACACCTTC. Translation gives CASSLGDRASYGYTF. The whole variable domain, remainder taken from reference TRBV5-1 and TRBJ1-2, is KAGVTQTPRYLIKTRGQQVTLSCSPISGHRSVSWYQQTPGQGLQFLFEYFSETQRNKGNFPGRFSGRQFSNSRSEMNVSTLELGDSALYLCASSLGDRASYGYTFGSGTRLTVV.

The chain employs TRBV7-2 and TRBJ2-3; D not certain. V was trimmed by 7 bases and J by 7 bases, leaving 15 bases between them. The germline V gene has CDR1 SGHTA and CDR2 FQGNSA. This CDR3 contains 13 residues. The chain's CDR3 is CASKQAAINTQYF. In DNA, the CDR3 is TGTGCCAGCAAGCAGGCGGCAATAAATACGCAGTATTTT. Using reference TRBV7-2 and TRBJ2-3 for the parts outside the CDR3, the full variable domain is GAGVSQSPSNKVTEKGKDVELRCDPISGHTALYWYRQSLGQGLEFLIYFQGNSAPDKSGLPSDRFSAERTGGSVSTLTIQRTQQEDSAVYLCASKQAAINTQYFGPGTRLTVL.

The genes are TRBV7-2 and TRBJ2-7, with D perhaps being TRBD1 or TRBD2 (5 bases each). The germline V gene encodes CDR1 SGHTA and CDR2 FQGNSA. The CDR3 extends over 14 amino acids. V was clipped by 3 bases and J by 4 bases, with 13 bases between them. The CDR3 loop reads CASSFPWGSYEQYF. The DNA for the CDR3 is TGTGCCAGCAGCTTCCCATGGGGGTCATACGAGCAGTACTTC.

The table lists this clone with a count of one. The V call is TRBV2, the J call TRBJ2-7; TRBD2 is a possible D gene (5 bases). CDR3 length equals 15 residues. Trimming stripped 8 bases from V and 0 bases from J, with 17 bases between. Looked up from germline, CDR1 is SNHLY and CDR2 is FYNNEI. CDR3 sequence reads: CASDAGGQSSYEQYF. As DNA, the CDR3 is TGTGCCAGCGATGCGGGCGGTCAGAGCTCCTACGAGCAGTACTTC. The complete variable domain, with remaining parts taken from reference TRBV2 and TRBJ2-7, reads EPEVTQTPSHQVTQMGQEVILRCVPISNHLYFYWYRQILGQKVEFLVSFYNNEISEKSEIFDDQFSVERPDGSNFTLKIRSTKLEDSAMYFCASDAGGQSSYEQYFGPGTRLTVT.

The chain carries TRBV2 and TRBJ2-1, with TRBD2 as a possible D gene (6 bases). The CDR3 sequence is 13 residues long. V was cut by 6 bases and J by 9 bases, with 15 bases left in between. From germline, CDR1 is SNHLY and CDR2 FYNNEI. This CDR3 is CASRVEGLAEQFF. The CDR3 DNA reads TGTGCCAGCAGGGTGGAGGGACTTGCTGAGCAGTTCTTC.

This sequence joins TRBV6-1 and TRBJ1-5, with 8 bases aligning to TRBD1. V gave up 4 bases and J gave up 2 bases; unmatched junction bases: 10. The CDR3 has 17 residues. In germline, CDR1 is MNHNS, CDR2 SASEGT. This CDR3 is CASSADPGQGGNQPQHF. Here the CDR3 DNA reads TGTGCCAGCAGTGCCGACCCCGGACAGGGCGGCAATCAGCCCCAGCATTTT.

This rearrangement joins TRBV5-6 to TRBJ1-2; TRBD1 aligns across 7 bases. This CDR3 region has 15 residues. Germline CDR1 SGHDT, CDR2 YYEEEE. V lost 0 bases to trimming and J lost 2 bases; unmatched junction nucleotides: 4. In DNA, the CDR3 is TGTGCCAGCAGCTTGGCGACAGGGCCGAACTATGGCTACACCTTC. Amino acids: CASSLATGPNYGYTF.

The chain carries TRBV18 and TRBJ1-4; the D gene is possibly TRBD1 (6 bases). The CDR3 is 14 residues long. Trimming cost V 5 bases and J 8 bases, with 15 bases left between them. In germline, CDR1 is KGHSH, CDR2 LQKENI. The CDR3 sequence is CASSSWTEREKLFF. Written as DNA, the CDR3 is TGTGCCAGCTCATCATGGACAGAAAGAGAAAAACTGTTTTTT.

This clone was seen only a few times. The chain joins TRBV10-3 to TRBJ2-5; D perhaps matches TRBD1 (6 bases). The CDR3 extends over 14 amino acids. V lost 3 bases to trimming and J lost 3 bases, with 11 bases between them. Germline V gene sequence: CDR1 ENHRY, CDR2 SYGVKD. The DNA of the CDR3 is TGTGCCATCAGTGATCGGCAGGGGAAAGAGACCCAGTACTTC. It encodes CAISDRQGKETQYF.

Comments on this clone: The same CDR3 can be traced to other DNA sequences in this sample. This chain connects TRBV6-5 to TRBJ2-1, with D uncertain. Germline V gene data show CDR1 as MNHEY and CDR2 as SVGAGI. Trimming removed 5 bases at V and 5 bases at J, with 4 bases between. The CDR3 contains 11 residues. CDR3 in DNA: TGTGCCAGCAGTCGTAACAATGAGCAGTTCTTC. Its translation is CASSRNNEQFF.

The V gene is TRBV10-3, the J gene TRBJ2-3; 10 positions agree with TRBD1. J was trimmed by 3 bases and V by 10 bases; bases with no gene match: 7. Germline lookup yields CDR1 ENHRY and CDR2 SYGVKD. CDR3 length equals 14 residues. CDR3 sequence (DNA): TGTGCCAGTATCCGGGACAGGGGAACAGATACGCAGTATTTT. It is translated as CASIRDRGTDTQYF.

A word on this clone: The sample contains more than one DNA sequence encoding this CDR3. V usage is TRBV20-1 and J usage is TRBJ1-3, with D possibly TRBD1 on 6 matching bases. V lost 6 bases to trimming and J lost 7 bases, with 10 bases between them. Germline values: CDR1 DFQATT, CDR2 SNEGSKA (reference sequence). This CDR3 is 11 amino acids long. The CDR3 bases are TGCAGTGCAAGGGGGGGGAACACCATATATTTT. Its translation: CSARGGNTIYF.

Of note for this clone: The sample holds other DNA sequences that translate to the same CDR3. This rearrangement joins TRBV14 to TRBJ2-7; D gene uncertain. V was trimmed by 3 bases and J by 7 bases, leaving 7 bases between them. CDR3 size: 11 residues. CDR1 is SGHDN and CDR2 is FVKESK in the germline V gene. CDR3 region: CASSQGYEQYF. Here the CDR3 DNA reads TGTGCCAGCAGCCAGGGCTATGAGCAGTACTTC.

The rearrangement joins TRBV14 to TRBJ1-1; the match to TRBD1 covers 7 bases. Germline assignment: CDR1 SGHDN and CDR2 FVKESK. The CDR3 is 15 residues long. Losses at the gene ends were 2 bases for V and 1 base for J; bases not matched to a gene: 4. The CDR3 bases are TGTGCCAGCAGCCAACTTTACAGGGGGAACACTGAAGCTTTCTTT. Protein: CASSQLYRGNTEAFF.

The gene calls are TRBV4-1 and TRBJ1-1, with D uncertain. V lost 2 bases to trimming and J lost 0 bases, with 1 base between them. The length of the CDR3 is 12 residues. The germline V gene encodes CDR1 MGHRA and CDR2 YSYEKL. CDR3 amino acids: CASSQLNTEAFF. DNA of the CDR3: TGCGCCAGCAGCCAACTGAACACTGAAGCTTTCTTT.

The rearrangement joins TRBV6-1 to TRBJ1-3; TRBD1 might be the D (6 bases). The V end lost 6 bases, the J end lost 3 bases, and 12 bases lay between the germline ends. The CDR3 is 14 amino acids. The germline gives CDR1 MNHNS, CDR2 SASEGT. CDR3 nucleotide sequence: TGTGCCAGCAGCGATACAGGGTATGGAAACACCATATATTTT. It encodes CASSDTGYGNTIYF.

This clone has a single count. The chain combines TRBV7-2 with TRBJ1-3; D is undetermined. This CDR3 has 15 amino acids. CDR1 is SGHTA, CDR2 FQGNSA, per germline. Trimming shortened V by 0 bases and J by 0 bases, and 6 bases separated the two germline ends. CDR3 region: CASSLAGSSGNTIYF. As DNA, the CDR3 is TGTGCCAGCAGCTTAGCGGGGAGCTCTGGAAACACCATATATTTT. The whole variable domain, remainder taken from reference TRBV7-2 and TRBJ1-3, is GAGVSQSPSNKVTEKGKDVELRCDPISGHTALYWYRQSLGQGLEFLIYFQGNSAPDKSGLPSDRFSAERTGGSVSTLTIQRTQQEDSAVYLCASSLAGSSGNTIYFGEGSWLTVV.

CDR3 protein: CASSLGSSSSGNTIYF. The DNA of the CDR3 is TGTGCCAGCAGCTTGGGCAGCTCGAGCTCTGGAAACACCATATATTTT. The chain combines TRBV7-2 with TRBJ1-3; D is unclear. The germline V gene has CDR1 SGHTA and CDR2 FQGNSA. With 3 bases removed from V and 0 bases from J, the gap between germline ends came to 12 bases. The length of the CDR3 is 16 residues.

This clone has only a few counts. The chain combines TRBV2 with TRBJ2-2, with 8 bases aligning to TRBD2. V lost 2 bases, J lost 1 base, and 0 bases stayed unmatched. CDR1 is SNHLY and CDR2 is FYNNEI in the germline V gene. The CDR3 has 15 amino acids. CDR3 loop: CASSELAGNTGELFF. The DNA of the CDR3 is TGTGCCAGCAGTGAACTAGCGGGGAACACCGGGGAGCTGTTTTTT.

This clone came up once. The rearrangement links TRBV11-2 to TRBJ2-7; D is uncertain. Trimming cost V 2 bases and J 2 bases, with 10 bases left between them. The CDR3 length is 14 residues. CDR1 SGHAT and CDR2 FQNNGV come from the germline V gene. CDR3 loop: CASSLRTHPYEQYF. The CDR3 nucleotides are TGTGCCAGCAGCTTACGTACCCACCCCTACGAGCAGTACTTC.

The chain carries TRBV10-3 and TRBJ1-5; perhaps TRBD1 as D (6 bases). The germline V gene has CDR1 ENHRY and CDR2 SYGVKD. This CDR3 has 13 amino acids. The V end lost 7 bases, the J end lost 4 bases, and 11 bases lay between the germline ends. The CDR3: CAITGGQNQPQHF. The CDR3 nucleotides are TGTGCCATCACCGGGGGGCAGAATCAGCCCCAGCATTTT.